Sequencing of this TCR beta chain was carried out in a study of Graves' ophthalmopathy and Graves' hyperthyroidism (dated by TCRdb to the late 2010s). In the study overall: Peripheral blood was collected at initial diagnosis, prior to any treatment. To tell Graves' ophthalmopathy apart from Graves' hyperthyroidism, and to predict which patients would progress to ophthalmopathy, the study relied on TCR beta repertoire signatures. In total, 135 blood samples were TCR-sequenced: roughly 45 ophthalmopathy, some 80 hyperthyroidism and approximately 17 hyperthyroidism-to-ophthalmopathy patients. To explore V-J signatures distinguishing ophthalmopathy from hyperthyroidism, a discovery set of about a hundred patients (43 ophthalmopathy, 57 stable hyperthyroidism) was enrolled. An independent validation cohort was composed of 18 to 20 hyperthyroidism patients and more than 15 patients who later progressed from hyperthyroidism to ophthalmopathy. In six or seven hyperthyroidism patients, the T-cell repertoires found in thyroid tissue were compared with those found in blood. Following sampling, methimazole starting at 30 mg daily was administered to hyperthyroidism patients, and high-dose intravenous methylprednisolone was administered to ophthalmopathy patients.

TCR beta CDR3 regions were amplified from RNA transcripts for repertoire sequencing. A first-round RT-PCR used HTBI primers with the Qiagen OneStep RT-PCR kit, followed by a second-round multiplex PCR, size selection and purification. Libraries were sequenced on an Illumina HiSeq2000 using paired-end 100 bp reads. On the authors' methods: SOAPnuke was used for read processing, and reads with adapters, uncalled bases, a mean Phred below 15, or no exact constant-primer or identifier match were discarded. COPE v1.2.5 was used to merge high-quality paired reads. Each unique nucleotide sequence was defined as a clonotype, and clonotypes were aligned to IMGT TRB V, D and J references with MiTCR v1.1. Analysis was restricted to V-J combinations with a frequency above 0.0001, which covered just over 98% of repertoires. For each V-J combination, a TCR clonal expansion and chaos score was defined as the ratio of F50 clonal expansion to chaos observed in the TCRdist matrix. Welch's t-statistics and random forest were used to reduce features to 10 to 15 V-J combinations, which were fed into a naive Bayes classifier. The Morisita-Horn index was used to measure how similar the thyroid and blood repertoires were. TCRdb redid the processing of the public reads, applying fastp at Q25 and MiXCR, and retained in-frame beta chains. Identical CDR3 protein sequences are pooled into one entry, listed with their most common genes and DNA. V and J calls and clone size were set by TCRdb, not the authors. This sample gives tens of thousands of distinct CDR3 sequences in total; roughly 46% of them show up just once. The top ten hold 4.7% of the sample.

The full study reports these points: In cross-validation, the 13-signature model distinguished ophthalmopathy from stable hyperthyroidism with around 86% sensitivity and 81% to 82% specificity, while in the test set the corresponding values were 80% and 75%. Most expanded thyroid clonotypes with frequency above 0.001 were also detected in blood, suggesting blood repertoires may reflect the thyroid immune response. No statistical method was used to predetermine the sample size, and group allocation was not hidden from the investigators. In validation, the model predicted ophthalmopathy progression with about 71% sensitivity and about 73% specificity; roughly 11 predicted patients were CT-confirmed with GO in a median of roughly 6.8 months.

Patients with ophthalmopathy had moderately to severely active disease, with a Clinical Activity Score of 3 or more, a NOSPECS grade of 4 or more, and a disease duration of less than 3 months. Patients with other autoimmune diseases, uncontrolled infections, pregnancy or lactation were excluded. Diagnosis relied on clinical symptoms, serum thyroxine, TRAb, thyroid ultrasound and orbital computed tomography. PBMCs were isolated from around 10 ml of fresh peripheral blood by Ficoll-Paque density gradient centrifugation. Total RNA was extracted with Trizol reagent and quality-checked on an Agilent 2100 Bioanalyzer. Regarding this clonotype: What this receptor recognizes is not known. One junction end does not reproduce the germline sequence, and a read error may be involved.

CDR1 is given as ENHRY and CDR2 as SYGVKD, both from the germline V gene. The CDR3, cysteine through phenylalanine, is 15 amino acids long. Of the read, only the CDR3 DNA is kept; its 45 bases are in frame from base 1. In this chain, TRBV10-3 is recombined with TRBJ2-3; 10 middle bases align to TRBD1. Sample: peripheral blood. The clonotype comes from an adult woman with Graves' ophthalmopathy. The DNA reads TGTGCCATCAGTAAGTCGACAGGGGGCGCAGATACGCAGTATTTT. Its product reads: CAISKSTGGADTQYF.